This T cell receptor (beta chain) emerged from a study of Graves' ophthalmopathy and Graves' hyperthyroidism. The study's findings and limits: Appearing in blood as well were most expanded thyroid clonotypes above 0.001 frequency. Researchers report that a 13-signature model separated ophthalmopathy from stable hyperthyroidism, posting under 90% sensitivity and roughly 80% specificity.

TCR beta CDR3 amplification used RNA transcripts. In the first round, RT-PCR was carried out with HTBI primers, and a multiplex PCR formed the second round. MiXCR, run by TCRdb on the multiplex PCR reads, gives a single entry per CDR3 protein. In the table there are 620,000 or so distinct CDR3 sequences, about 24% of which are singletons. Germline V gene data show CDR1 as SGHTA and CDR2 as FQGNSA. The V and J ends lost 6 bases and 6 bases respectively, with 8 bases between them. This CDR3 region has 11 residues. PBMCs were isolated from an approximately 10 ml sample of fresh peripheral blood. Concerning this clonotype: No antigen is known for it.

The chain couples TRBV7-2 to TRBJ1-1; D uncertain. What was sequenced was peripheral blood. This TCR was recovered from a young woman with stable Graves' hyperthyroidism. Some clones in this sample may be carry-over from other donors' samples. The CDR3 DNA reads TGTGCCAGCAGACATTACGCTGAAGCTTTCTTT. Its translation: CASRHYAEAFF.